The 30 T cell receptor beta chains presented below share a single source sample, sequenced in a study of blood T cell repertoires in COVID-19 (TCRdb year 2020). Libraries were built with the immunoSEQ multiplex PCR assay. The immuneACCESS repertoire file appears here via TCRdb, limited to in-frame rearrangements. These files lack a portion of the clones; in checked studies, under half of the deficit traces to unresolved V genes, and the cause of the others is not known. A total of approximately 65,000 clones appear in this sample, about 90% of them only once. Of the sample, more than 0.4% is held by the ten largest clones. Sequencing was done on a sample of peripheral blood. The receptors come from a man in his fifties or sixties with COVID-19, enrolled during active disease.

This rearrangement joins TRBV5-1 to TRBJ1-2, with TRBD1 identical over 7 bases. CDR3 length: 16 amino acids. Germline V CDR1 and CDR2: SGHRS, YFSETQ. V lost 0 bases to trimming and J lost 0 bases; unmatched junction nucleotides: 5. CDR3 bases: TGCGCCAGCAGCTTGGGCACAGGGGCGACTAACTATGGCTACACCTTC. Amino acid sequence: CASSLGTGATNYGYTF.

This clone was seen just once. V gene TRBV30 combines with J gene TRBJ1-1; D is unresolved. This CDR3 region has 12 residues. Looked up from germline, CDR1 is GTSNPN and CDR2 is SVGIG (reference sequence). With 3 bases removed from V and 5 bases from J, the gap between germline ends came to 10 bases. The CDR3 here is CAWRPRATEAFF. CDR3 in DNA: TGTGCCTGGAGGCCTAGAGCTACTGAAGCTTTCTTT.

The rearrangement uses TRBV9 and TRBJ2-2; no definite D call. The ends were cut back, 1 base at V and 8 bases at J, with 9 bases in the middle. This CDR3 has 13 amino acids. Germline loops: CDR1 SGDLS, CDR2 YYNGEE. Here the CDR3 reads CASSVYELGELFF. CDR3 in DNA: TGTGCCAGCAGCGTATATGAACTGGGGGAGCTGTTTTTT.

DNA for the CDR3: TGTGCCAGCAGCCTCACCTATGGGGGCCATGGCTACACCTTC. It codes for CASSLTYGGHGYTF. The chain employs TRBV6-2 or TRBV6-3 and TRBJ1-2, with a possible D match to TRBD1 (6 bases). Germline CDR1 reads MNHEY; CDR2 reads SVGEGT. The V end lost 6 bases, the J end lost 6 bases, and 17 bases lay between the germline ends. There are 14 residues in the CDR3.

The chain recombines TRBV7-9 with TRBJ2-5; 8 nucleotides line up with TRBD1. This CDR3 has 14 amino acids. V shed 4 bases, J shed 2 bases, and the junction held 3 bases outside the gene matches. CDR1 is SEHNR, CDR2 FQNEAQ, per germline (reference sequence). The CDR3 nucleotides are TGTGCCAGCAGCTCCAGGGGGCTACAAGAGACCCAGTACTTC. This gives the protein CASSSRGLQETQYF.

The chain carries TRBV29-1 and TRBJ2-7, with 11 bases that match TRBD2. The CDR3 is 16 amino acids. Trimming at V came to 1 base and at J to 2 bases, leaving 7 bases not matched to a gene. Germline assignment: CDR1 SQVTM and CDR2 ANQGSEA. The CDR3 sequence: CSVEGPLSGRAYEQYF. CDR3 coding DNA: TGCAGCGTTGAAGGCCCCCTTAGCGGGAGGGCCTACGAGCAGTACTTC.

The J gene is TRBJ1-3, the V gene TRBV25-1, with 8 bases that match TRBD1. V lost 8 bases to trimming and J lost 6 bases; unmatched junction nucleotides: 6. Germline V gene lookup returns CDR1 MGHDK and CDR2 SYGVNS. The CDR3 runs 13 residues. In DNA, the CDR3 is TGTGCCAGCGGGGGACAGGACAAAAACACCATATATTTT. Translation: CASGGQDKNTIYF. Variable domain in full (rest from reference TRBV25-1 and TRBJ1-3): EADIYQTPRYLVIGTGKKITLECSQTMGHDKMYWYQQDPGMELHLIHYSYGVNSTEKGDLSSESTVSRIRTEHFPLTLESARPSHTSQYLCASGGQDKNTIYFGEGSWLTVV.

This chain joins TRBV6-5 and TRBJ1-1; TRBD1 is a possible D gene (6 bases). There are 13 residues in the CDR3. Looked up from germline, CDR1 is MNHEY and CDR2 is SVGAGI. Trimming left V 6 bases short and J 5 bases short, with 13 bases between. The CDR3 DNA sequence: TGTGCCAGCAGCTGGGGGCGCGGTACTGAAGCTTTCTTT. Residues: CASSWGRGTEAFF.

This chain links TRBV2 with TRBJ1-4; D unresolved. CDR3 size: 14 residues. The ends were cut back, 2 bases at V and 8 bases at J, with 12 bases in the middle. The V gene's germline CDR1 is SNHLY and CDR2 FYNNEI. The DNA for the CDR3 is TGTGCCAGCAGTGAACGGGAAATCGCGGAAAAACTGTTTTTT. It encodes CASSEREIAEKLFF.

This chain's CDR3 is CASSLAGGYGYTF. CDR3 bases: TGCGCCAGCAGCTTGGCCGGCGGTTATGGCTACACCTTC. This chain uses TRBV5-1 with TRBJ1-2; D ambiguous. The CDR3 extends over 13 amino acids. The V gene lost 0 bases and the J gene lost 5 bases, with 8 bases spanning the gap. Germline V gene data show CDR1 as SGHRS and CDR2 as YFSETQ.

The chain uses TRBV3-1 (or the pseudogene TRBV3-2) and TRBJ2-2, with TRBD1 matching over 11 bases. Germline CDR1 reads LGHDT; CDR2 reads YNNKEL (reference sequence). This CDR3 is built from 15 residues. The trim removed 4 bases at V and 8 bases at J, leaving 6 bases unmatched. The CDR3 DNA follows: TGTGCCAGCAGCCCGAGGACAGGGGGCATGGGGGAGCTGTTTTTT. Protein: CASSPRTGGMGELFF.

The V and J genes are TRBV15 and TRBJ2-3; D is perhaps TRBD1 (5 bases). CDR1 is LNHNV, CDR2 YYDKDF, per germline (reference sequence). With 4 bases removed from V and 5 bases from J, the gap between germline ends came to 10 bases. This CDR3 comprises 13 residues. CDR3 DNA sequence: TGTGCCACCAGCAAGGGGCTCGGAGATACGCAGTATTTT. Amino acids: CATSKGLGDTQYF.

The chain joins TRBV14 to TRBJ1-1; maybe TRBD1 (6 bases). V was cut by 3 bases and J by 2 bases, with 16 bases left in between. The CDR3 is 16 amino acids. The germline V gene has CDR1 SGHDN and CDR2 FVKESK. The DNA for the CDR3 is TGTGCCAGCAGCCACAATTCCGGGACACTTAACACTGAAGCTTTCTTT. As protein: CASSHNSGTLNTEAFF.

This sequence joins TRBV30 and TRBJ1-5; D ambiguous. Germline lookup yields CDR1 GTSNPN and CDR2 SVGIG (reference sequence). V lost 2 bases and J lost 4, with 12 bases in between. The CDR3 consists of 14 residues. The CDR3 region is CAWSLGSRNQPQHF. The CDR3 DNA reads as TGTGCCTGGAGTCTCGGCTCCAGGAATCAGCCCCAGCATTTT.

The chain joins TRBV19 to TRBJ2-6; 9 bases match TRBD1. The CDR3 is 16 residues long. The J segment lost 0 bases and the V segment lost 6 bases, leaving 3 bases of the junction unmatched. CDR1 is LNHDA, CDR2 SQIVND, per germline (reference sequence). The CDR3 loop is CASSATGGSGANVLTF. The CDR3 DNA sequence: TGTGCCAGTAGCGCGACAGGGGGCTCTGGGGCCAACGTCCTGACTTTC.

The chain employs TRBV6-5 and TRBJ2-7; no clear D gene. The germline CDR1 and CDR2 sequences are MNHEY and SVGAGI. This CDR3 region has 12 residues. Trimming stripped 8 bases from V and 2 bases from J, with 10 bases between. As DNA, the CDR3 is TGTGCCAGCGGAAGCGCCCCCTACGAGCAGTACTTC. Its protein is CASGSAPYEQYF.

The chain employs TRBV10-2 and TRBJ1-5; D perhaps matches TRBD1 (6 bases). Germline V gene sequence: CDR1 WSHSY, CDR2 SAAADI. V lost 7 bases and J lost 4, with 11 bases in between. The CDR3 loop spans 13 amino acids. CDR3 protein: CASTNRVNQPQHF. Here the CDR3 DNA reads TGCGCCAGCACAAACAGGGTGAATCAGCCCCAGCATTTT.

This clone appeared a few times. This chain uses TRBV5-4 with TRBJ1-2; TRBD1 matches at 7 bases. CDR3 length: 13 residues. Per the germline V gene, CDR1 is SGHNT and CDR2 is YYREEE (reference sequence). Unmatched junction bases numbered 5, after V lost 5 bases and J lost 4 bases. CDR3 sequence: CASSFDRAYGYTF. CDR3 nucleotides: TGTGCCAGCAGTTTTGACAGGGCCTATGGCTACACCTTC.

The chain recombines TRBV5-1 with TRBJ2-7, with D perhaps matching TRBD1 (6 bases). Looked up from germline, CDR1 is SGHRS and CDR2 is YFSETQ. The CDR3 totals 13 residues. Deletions cut 6 bases from V and 0 bases from J, with 10 bases between. CDR3 residues: CASNQDSSYEQYF. For the CDR3, the DNA is TGCGCCAGCAATCAGGACAGCTCCTACGAGCAGTACTTC.

This clone was observed a single time. The rearrangement uses TRBV18 and TRBJ1-2, with TRBD1 identical over 8 bases. V was pared by 6 bases and J by 4 bases, with 7 bases of the junction left unmatched. The CDR3 is 14 residues long. Per the germline V gene, CDR1 is KGHSH and CDR2 is LQKENI. CDR3 sequence reads: CASSTDREAYGYTF. CDR3 nucleotide sequence: TGTGCCAGCTCCACGGACAGGGAGGCCTATGGCTACACCTTC.

This clone showed up just a few times. The genes are TRBV2 and TRBJ2-7; 7 positions match TRBD2. The ends lost 8 bases at V and 3 bases at J; junction bases unmatched: 10. The germline V gene encodes CDR1 SNHLY and CDR2 FYNNEI. This CDR3 has 14 residues. CDR3 loop: CASWVLTGGYEQYF. The DNA of the CDR3 is TGTGCCAGCTGGGTATTAACGGGAGGCTACGAGCAGTACTTC. Based on the CDR3 plus reference TRBV2 and TRBJ2-7, the full variable domain is EPEVTQTPSHQVTQMGQEVILRCVPISNHLYFYWYRQILGQKVEFLVSFYNNEISEKSEIFDDQFSVERPDGSNFTLKIRSTKLEDSAMYFCASWVLTGGYEQYFGPGTRLTVT.

This clone was seen only once. The chain combines TRBV15 with TRBJ2-3; TRBD2 matches 7 bases. Per the germline V gene, CDR1 is LNHNV and CDR2 is YYDKDF (reference sequence). Trimming took 0 bases from V and 0 from J; bases not matched to a gene: 3. The CDR3 has 16 residues. In DNA form, the CDR3 reads TGTGCCACCAGCAGAGACCCTAGCGGCAGCACAGATACGCAGTATTTT. It specifies CATSRDPSGSTDTQYF. Filled out from reference TRBV15 and TRBJ2-3, the complete variable domain reads DAMVIQNPRYQVTQFGKPVTLSCSQTLNHNVMYWYQQKSSQAPKLLFHYYDKDFNNEADTPDNFQSRRPNTSFCFLDIRSPGLGDTAMYLCATSRDPSGSTDTQYFGPGTRLTVL.

This sequence joins TRBV3-1 (or the pseudogene TRBV3-2) and TRBJ2-1; D ambiguous. V was pared by 1 base and J by 6 bases, with 4 bases between. CDR1 LGHDT and CDR2 YNNKEL come from the germline V gene (reference sequence). This CDR3 comprises 12 residues. This chain's CDR3 is CASSQVRNEQFF. The CDR3, as DNA: TGTGCCAGCAGCCAAGTGCGCAATGAGCAGTTCTTC.

V and J are TRBV7-8 and TRBJ1-4; possibly TRBD1 for D (5 bases). CDR3 length: 12 amino acids. The germline gives CDR1 SGHVS, CDR2 FQNEAQ. V lost 7 bases to trimming and J lost 3 bases, with 6 bases between them. DNA of the CDR3: TGTGCCAGCACAGGGCCTAATGAAAAACTGTTTTTT. It codes for CASTGPNEKLFF. The full variable domain, completed using reference TRBV7-8 and TRBJ1-4, is GAGVSQSPRYKVAKRGQDVALRCDPISGHVSLFWYQQALGQGPEFLTYFQNEAQLDKSGLPSDRFFAERPEGSVSTLKIQRTQQEDSAVYLCASTGPNEKLFFGSGTQLSVL.

The J gene is TRBJ2-2, the V gene TRBV5-4; no clear D. The ends were cut back, 1 base at V and 7 bases at J, with 11 bases in the middle. Germline values: CDR1 SGHNT, CDR2 YYREEE (reference sequence). CDR3 length: 14 amino acids. The CDR3 here is CASSLSLDIGELFF. CDR3 nucleotides: TGTGCCAGCAGCTTGAGTTTAGATATCGGGGAGCTGTTTTTT.

This clone appeared a single time. One end of the junction varies from germline; a read error may be responsible. The chain employs TRBV19 and TRBJ2-5; 8 bases line up with TRBD1. The CDR3 sequence is 14 residues long. Germline V gene sequence: CDR1 LNHDA, CDR2 SQIVND (reference sequence). The CDR3 DNA reads TGTGCCAGTAGTTTAGAAGACAGGGGAGAGACCCAGTACTTC. This gives the protein CASSLEDRGETQYF.

The rearrangement links TRBV11-1 to TRBJ2-7; D is undetermined. V was cut by 5 bases and J by 0 bases, with 14 bases left in between. The CDR3 runs 15 residues. Germline CDR1 SGHAT, CDR2 FQDESV (reference sequence). As DNA, the CDR3 is TGTGCCAGCAGCCTCCGGAGAGGTTTCTCCTACGAGCAGTACTTC. Translating it yields CASSLRRGFSYEQYF.

The V call is TRBV3-1 (or the pseudogene TRBV3-2), the J call TRBJ1-5, with D maybe TRBD1 (5 bases). Trimming took off 5 bases at V and 3 bases at J, with 8 bases between the two ends. Germline V gene sequence: CDR1 LGHDT, CDR2 YNNKEL (reference sequence). The CDR3 extends over 13 amino acids. The DNA of the CDR3 is TGTGCCAGCAGCGGGGGGGTCAATCAGCCCCAGCATTTT. Translated, it gives CASSGGVNQPQHF.

This clone was observed a handful of times. This chain links TRBV7-6 with TRBJ2-3; a weak D match, TRBD2 (5 bases). Deletions cut 5 bases from V and 3 bases from J, with 15 bases between. Germline CDR1 reads SGHVS; CDR2 reads FNYEAQ. The CDR3 loop spans 15 amino acids. For the CDR3, the DNA is TGTGCCAGCAGCGCGTCTAGCTCTGGAACAGATACGCAGTATTTT. The encoded protein is CASSASSSGTDTQYF.

This clone was recorded only once. The chain couples TRBV10-3 to TRBJ1-6, with a tentative D call TRBD1 (6 bases). Germline V CDR1 and CDR2: ENHRY, SYGVKD. The CDR3 is made up of 15 amino acids. Trimming removed 0 bases at V and 5 bases at J, with 8 bases between. As DNA, the CDR3 is TGTGCCATCAGTGAGTCGGCAGGGGATAATTCACCCCTCCACTTT. Protein sequence: CAISESAGDNSPLHF.